The rows below give T cell receptor beta chains drawn from one sample of a study of cytomegalovirus exposure and HLA in healthy donors. Using immunoSEQ multiplex PCR, the repertoire was profiled, and TCRdb retains in-frame clones only, with some absent. There are 100,000 to 150,000 clones in the sample; roughly 70% occur only once, and approximately 3.8% lies in the top ten. Material: PBMCs. Receptors originate from a man under 40 in good health and CMV-seronegative. The CDR3 runs from the conserved cysteine through the conserved F or W. A D gene is named only where the DNA matches it firmly. The size of a clone is reported for some rows only, either as once, few or many, or as a class for expanded clones.

V	D	J	size	DNA	CDR3
TRBV20-1	TRBD1	TRBJ1-1	few	TGCAGAGGGACAGGGCGCACTGAAGCTTTCTTT	CRGTGRTEAFF
TRBV9	NA	TRBJ1-1	once	TGTGCCAGCAGCGTAGGTTCTCGTGCGGGCGGCCGGAACACTGAAGCTTTCTTT	CASSVGSRAGGRNTEAFF
TRBV4-2	TRBD1	TRBJ2-2	NA	TGTGCCAGCAGCCAAGATCTCGTCGGACAGGGGCACGGGGAGCTGTTTTTT	CASSQDLVGQGHGELFF
TRBV10-2	NA	TRBJ2-3	NA	TGCGCCAGCATGAGGCAGTCCCACACAGATACGCAGTATTTT	CASMRQSHTDTQYF
TRBV4-3	TRBD1	TRBJ1-4	NA	TGCGCCAGCAGCCAAGTAACTCTAATAACAGGGGCAGGGGAAAAACTGTTTTTT	CASSQVTLITGAGEKLFF
TRBV7-7	NA	TRBJ2-2	NA	TGTGCCAGCAGCCCGGTGGGGGCGCACGGGGAGCTGTTTTTT	CASSPVGAHGELFF
TRBV7-2	TRBD2	TRBJ2-1	NA	TGTGCCAGCAGCTTATGGAGCGGGGGCTACAATGAGCAGTTCTTC	CASSLWSGGYNEQFF
TRBV28	TRBD1	TRBJ1-5	once	TGTGCCAGCAGTAGGGACAGTCGTAATAATCAGCCCCAGCATTTT	CASSRDSRNNQPQHF
TRBV18	NA	TRBJ1-3	NA	TGTGCCAGCTCACCGGACAACCACATCTCTGGAAACACCATATATTTT	CASSPDNHISGNTIYF
TRBV6-1	NA	TRBJ1-6	few	TGTGCCAGCAGTGAACAGGGATTTAATTCACCCCTCCACTTT	CASSEQGFNSPLHF
TRBV5-6	TRBD1	TRBJ1-1	NA	TGTGCCAGCACACATATGGGACAGGGATTGTTGGGCGAAGCTTTCTTT	CASTHMGQGLLGEAFF
TRBV10-3	NA	TRBJ2-1	NA	TGTGCCATCAGTGAGTCGGAGGGGCTCCGCGAGCAGTTCTTC	CAISESEGLREQFF
TRBV5-4	TRBD1	TRBJ2-6	once	TGTGCCAGCAGCGCCACCGGGACAGTGGGCTCTGGGGCCAACGTCCTGACTTTC	CASSATGTVGSGANVLTF
TRBV6-1	NA	TRBJ1-1	NA	TGTGCCAGCAGAGGACAAATGAACACTGAAGCTTTCTTT	CASRGQMNTEAFF
TRBV10-1	NA	TRBJ1-5	few	TGCGCCAGCAGTGAGTCGCGGGGGCTCCCATATAGCAATCAGCCCCAGCATTTT	CASSESRGLPYSNQPQHF
TRBV11-2	NA	TRBJ1-6	NA	TGTGCCAGCAGCTTAGCTGTAAATTCACCCCTCCACTTT	CASSLAVNSPLHF
TRBV7-9	NA	TRBJ1-2	few	TGTGCCAGCAGCGCAGCAGGCCGGGATCGGGGTTACACCTTC	CASSAAGRDRGYTF
TRBV30	TRBD1	TRBJ1-1	once	TGTGCCTTAGAACAGGGGCCGATTCGAGCTGAAGCTTTCTTT	CALEQGPIRAEAFF
TRBV10-3	NA	TRBJ1-2	NA	TGTGCCATCAGGGGAGGAGATAACTATGGCTACACCTTC	CAIRGGDNYGYTF
TRBV30	NA	TRBJ2-3	few	TGTGCCTGGACGGGGGTAGCGGCCCTCACAGATACGCAGTATTTT	CAWTGVAALTDTQYF
TRBV5-1	TRBD1	TRBJ2-3	NA	TGCGCCAGCAGCTACGGACAGGGTTCAGATACGCAGTATTTT	CASSYGQGSDTQYF
TRBV19	TRBD1	TRBJ2-1	NA	TGTGCCAGTAGTATGGGGACAGGGGGTTCCTACAATGAGCAGTTCTTC	CASSMGTGGSYNEQFF
TRBV30	TRBD2	TRBJ2-1	few	TGTGCCTGTGGGTCTAGCGGGGGGGATTACCTGGCCTACAATGAGCAGTTCTTC	CACGSSGGDYLAYNEQFF
TRBV5-8	TRBD2	TRBJ2-1	NA	TGTGCCAGCAGCTTGGGAGGGGGCCTAGCGGGGGGCTACAATGAGCAGTTCTTC	CASSLGGGLAGGYNEQFF
TRBV11-2	TRBD1	TRBJ1-1	NA	TGTGCCAGCAGCCGATGGGACAGGGGGCTCCCGCCGGCTGAAGCTTTCTTT	CASSRWDRGLPPAEAFF
TRBV10-3	TRBD1	TRBJ2-7	NA	TGTGCCATCAGGGGACAGGGGGCCAGCGAGCAGTACTTC	CAIRGQGASEQYF
TRBV9	TRBD1	TRBJ2-1	NA	TGTGCCAGCAGCGTAGTGGGCAGGGGGTCCTACAATGAGCAGTTCTTC	CASSVVGRGSYNEQFF
TRBV5-1	TRBD2	TRBJ2-1	NA	TGCGCCAGCAGCTTCCGGACTAGCGGGAGTGGGTCCTACAATGAGCAGTTCTTC	CASSFRTSGSGSYNEQFF
TRBV5-6	TRBD1	TRBJ1-1	NA	TGTGCCAGCATTGGACAGGGCTTGGGCACTGAAGCTTTCTTT	CASIGQGLGTEAFF
TRBV4-1	NA	TRBJ2-2	NA	TGCGCCAGCAGCTACGACGGGGGGAACACCGGGGAGCTGTTTTTT	CASSYDGGNTGELFF
TRBV9	NA	TRBJ2-5	NA	TGTGCCAGCAGCGTTGGGGGGGCCTACCCCCAAGAGACCCAGTACTTC	CASSVGGAYPQETQYF
TRBV7-6	NA	TRBJ2-7	NA	TGTGCCAGCAGCTTGACAGACTCCTACGAGCAGTACTTC	CASSLTDSYEQYF
TRBV5-4	NA	TRBJ2-7	NA	TGTGCTTGGCAAGAGGCCTACGAGCAGTACTTC	CAWQEAYEQYF
TRBV7-3	NA	TRBJ2-3	NA	TGTGCCAGCAGCTTAGGACAGATGGATACAGATACGCAGTATTTT	CASSLGQMDTDTQYF
TRBV11-3	NA	TRBJ1-5	NA	TGTGCCAGCAGTCGGACAGAGTCCAGCAATCAGCCCCAGCATTTT	CASSRTESSNQPQHF
TRBV27	NA	TRBJ1-5	NA	TGTGCCAGCAGTTTATTGGGCAGGGCTAGCAATCAGCCCCAGCATTTT	CASSLLGRASNQPQHF
TRBV7-9	TRBD1	TRBJ1-5	once	TGTGCCAGCAGCTTACAGGGGGATCAGCCCCAGCATTTT	CASSLQGDQPQHF
TRBV7-2	NA	TRBJ1-1	NA	TGTGCCAGCAGCTTTTATCTGGGGGCGCAGACTGAAGCTTTCTTT	CASSFYLGAQTEAFF
TRBV9	NA	TRBJ1-3	few	TGTGCCAGCAGCGCCCCGGGACAAGGTGTAAACACCATATATTTT	CASSAPGQGVNTIYF
TRBV11-2	NA	TRBJ2-7	few	TGTGCCAGCAGCTTAGATGAGCGGCAGGGGAACTCCTACGAGCAGTACTTC	CASSLDERQGNSYEQYF
TRBV7-9	NA	TRBJ1-2	NA	TGTGCCAGCAGCTTAACGTCTCGGCAGGCGCCCTATGGCTACACCTTC	CASSLTSRQAPYGYTF
TRBV2	TRBD2	TRBJ2-1	NA	TGTGCCAGCGGGGGGGATAGGGGAGCCTACAATGAGCAGTTCTTC	CASGGDRGAYNEQFF
TRBV4-2	NA	TRBJ1-3	once	TGTGCCAGCAGCCCCGGGGAGGGAAACACCATATATTTT	CASSPGEGNTIYF
TRBV2	NA	TRBJ1-6	NA	TGTGCCAGCAGTGGACTACTCGATTCACCCCTCCACTTT	CASSGLLDSPLHF
TRBV2	NA	TRBJ1-6	NA	TGTGCCAGCAGGGCGGACAGTTCCAATTCACCCCTCCACTTT	CASRADSSNSPLHF
TRBV5-1	NA	TRBJ2-2	NA	TGCGCCAGCAGGGGTTTCGCAGGGTTCACCGGGGAGCTGTTTTTT	CASRGFAGFTGELFF
TRBV7-9	NA	TRBJ1-2	NA	TGTGCCAGCGCCGACGGGAATAACTATGGCTACACCTTC	CASADGNNYGYTF
TRBV27	NA	TRBJ2-3	NA	TGTGCCAGCCACCGGGTTCCTAGCACAGATACGCAGTATTTT	CASHRVPSTDTQYF
TRBV7-9	NA	TRBJ1-5	NA	TGTGCCAGCAGCTTATGGAACGGACAGACTAGCAATCAGCCCCAGCATTTT	CASSLWNGQTSNQPQHF
TRBV28	NA	TRBJ1-3	once	TGTGCCAGCAGTTTGTGGCTCTCCGTTCGGGGGTCTTCTGGAAACACCATATATTTT	CASSLWLSVRGSSGNTIYF